The sequence of this TCR beta chain was determined in a study of cytomegalovirus exposure and HLA in healthy donors. Findings of the study overall: Most TCR sequences proved rare, with some public TCRs found in many donors. Altogether, around 160 TCR beta chains were recorded as cytomegalovirus-associated. There were reportedly fewer N-insertions in an Asian-associated ancestry cluster than the approximately 700-donor mean, in a later analysis.

V lost 5 bases, J lost 4 bases, and 7 bases lay in between. This CDR3 comprises 11 residues. Germline CDR1 reads DFQATT; CDR2 reads SNEGSKA (reference sequence). Primers: 60 Vbeta forward and 13 Jbeta reverse. Method: immunoSEQ multiplex PCR; TCRdb's copy keeps in-frame clones and lacks some. There are about 130,000 clones in the sample; roughly 85% occur only once, and approximately 6.2% lies in the top ten. In regard to this clone: Its antigen is still unknown.

The J gene is TRBJ2-3, the V gene TRBV20-1, with D possibly being TRBD2 (6 bases). Specimen: PBMCs. The clonotype originates from a man aged 35-49 years in good health and CMV-seropositive. The CDR3 sequence: CSASGADTQYF. The CDR3 nucleotides are TGCAGTGCTTCGGGAGCAGATACGCAGTATTTT.